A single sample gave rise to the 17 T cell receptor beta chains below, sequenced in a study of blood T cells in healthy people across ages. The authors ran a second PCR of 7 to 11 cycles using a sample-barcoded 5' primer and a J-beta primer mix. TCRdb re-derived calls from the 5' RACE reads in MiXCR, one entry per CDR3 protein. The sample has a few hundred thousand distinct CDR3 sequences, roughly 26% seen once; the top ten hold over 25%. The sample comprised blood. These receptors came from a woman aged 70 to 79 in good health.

The CDR3 is CSARVAGQGYEQYF. For the CDR3, the DNA is TGCAGTGCTAGAGTCGCGGGACAGGGGTACGAGCAGTACTTC. This chain connects TRBV20-1 to TRBJ2-7, with 10 nucleotides matching TRBD1. CDR1 is DFQATT and CDR2 is SNEGSKA in the germline V gene (reference sequence). The ends lost 1 base at V and 4 bases at J; junction bases unmatched: 4. This CDR3 has 14 residues.

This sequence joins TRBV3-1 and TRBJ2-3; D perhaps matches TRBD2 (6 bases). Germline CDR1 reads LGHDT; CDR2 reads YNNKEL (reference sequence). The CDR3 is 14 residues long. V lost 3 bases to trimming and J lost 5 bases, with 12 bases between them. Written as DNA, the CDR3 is TGTGCCAGCAGCCAGGACTATCTTGAAGATACGCAGTATTTT. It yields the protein CASSQDYLEDTQYF.

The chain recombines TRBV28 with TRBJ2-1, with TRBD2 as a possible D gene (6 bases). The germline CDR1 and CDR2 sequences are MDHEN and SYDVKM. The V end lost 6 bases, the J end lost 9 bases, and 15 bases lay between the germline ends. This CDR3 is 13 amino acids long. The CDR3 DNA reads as TGTGCCAGCAGCGTTGGGGGGTTGGGTGAGCAGTTCTTC. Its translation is CASSVGGLGEQFF.

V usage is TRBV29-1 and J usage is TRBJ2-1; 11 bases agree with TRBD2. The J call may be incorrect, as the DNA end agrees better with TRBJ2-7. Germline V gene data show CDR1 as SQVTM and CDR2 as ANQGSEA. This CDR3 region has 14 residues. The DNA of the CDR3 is TGCAGCGCCTCAATAGGACTAGCGGGCTACGAGCAGTACTTC. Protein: CSASIGLAGYEQYF.

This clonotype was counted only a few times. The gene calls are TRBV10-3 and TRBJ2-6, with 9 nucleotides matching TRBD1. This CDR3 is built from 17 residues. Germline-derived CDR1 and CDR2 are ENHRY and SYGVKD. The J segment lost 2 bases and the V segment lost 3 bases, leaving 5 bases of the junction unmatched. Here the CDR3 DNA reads TGTGCCATCAGTGAAGGACAGGGGAACACTGGGGCCAACGTCCTGACTTTC. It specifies CAISEGQGNTGANVLTF.

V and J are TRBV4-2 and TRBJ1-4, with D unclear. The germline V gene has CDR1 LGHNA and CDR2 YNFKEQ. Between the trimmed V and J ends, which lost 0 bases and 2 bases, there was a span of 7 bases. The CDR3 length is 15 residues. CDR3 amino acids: CASSQERSTNEKLFF. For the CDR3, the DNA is TGTGCCAGCAGCCAAGAACGGTCTACTAATGAAAAACTGTTTTTT.

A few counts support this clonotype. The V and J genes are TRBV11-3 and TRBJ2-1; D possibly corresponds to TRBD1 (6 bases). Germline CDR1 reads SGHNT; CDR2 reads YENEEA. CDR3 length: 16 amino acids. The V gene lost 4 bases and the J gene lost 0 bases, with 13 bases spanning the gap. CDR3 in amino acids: CASSSGQLSSYNEQFF. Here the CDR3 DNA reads TGTGCCAGCAGCTCCGGACAGTTGAGCTCCTACAATGAGCAGTTCTTC.

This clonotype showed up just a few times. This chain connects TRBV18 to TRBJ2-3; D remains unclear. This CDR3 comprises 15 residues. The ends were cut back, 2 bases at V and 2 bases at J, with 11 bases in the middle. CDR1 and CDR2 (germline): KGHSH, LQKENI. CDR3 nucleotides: TGTGCCAGCTCACCATTTTTAGGCCCCACAGATACGCAGTATTTT. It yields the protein CASSPFLGPTDTQYF. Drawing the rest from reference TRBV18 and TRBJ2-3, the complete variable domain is NAGVMQNPRHLVRRRGQEARLRCSPMKGHSHVYWYRQLPEEGLKFMVYLQKENIIDESGMPKERFSAEFPKEGPSILRIQQVVRGDSAAYFCASSPFLGPTDTQYFGPGTRLTVL.

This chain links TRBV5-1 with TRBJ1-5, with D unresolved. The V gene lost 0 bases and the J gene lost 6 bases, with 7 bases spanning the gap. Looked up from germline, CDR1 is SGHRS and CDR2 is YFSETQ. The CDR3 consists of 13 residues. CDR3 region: CASSLVGSQPQHF. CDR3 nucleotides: TGCGCCAGCAGCTTGGTGGGGAGTCAGCCCCAGCATTTT.

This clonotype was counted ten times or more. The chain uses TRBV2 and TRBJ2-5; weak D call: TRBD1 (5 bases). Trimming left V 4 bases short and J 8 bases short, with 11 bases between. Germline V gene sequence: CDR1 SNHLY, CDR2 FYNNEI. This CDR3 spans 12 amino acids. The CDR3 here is CASSARADTQYF. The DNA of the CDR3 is TGTGCCAGCAGTGCCAGGGCCGATACCCAGTACTTC. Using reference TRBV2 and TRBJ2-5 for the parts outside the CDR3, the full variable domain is EPEVTQTPSHQVTQMGQEVILRCVPISNHLYFYWYRQILGQKVEFLVSFYNNEISEKSEIFDDQFSVERPDGSNFTLKIRSTKLEDSAMYFCASSARADTQYFGPGTRLLVL.

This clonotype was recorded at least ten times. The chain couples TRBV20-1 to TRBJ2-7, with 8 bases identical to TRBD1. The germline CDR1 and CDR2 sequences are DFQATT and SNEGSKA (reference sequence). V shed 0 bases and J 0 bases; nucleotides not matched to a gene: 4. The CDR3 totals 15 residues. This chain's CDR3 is CSARDGDRSSYEQYF. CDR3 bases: TGCAGTGCTAGAGACGGGGACAGGAGCTCCTACGAGCAGTACTTC.

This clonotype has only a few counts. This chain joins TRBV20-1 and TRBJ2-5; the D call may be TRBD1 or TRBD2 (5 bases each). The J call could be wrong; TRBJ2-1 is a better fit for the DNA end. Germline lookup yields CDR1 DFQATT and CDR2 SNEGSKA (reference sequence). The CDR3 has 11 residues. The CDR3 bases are TGCAGTGTCCCGTGGGGGAATGAGCAGTTCTTC. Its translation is CSVPWGNEQFF.

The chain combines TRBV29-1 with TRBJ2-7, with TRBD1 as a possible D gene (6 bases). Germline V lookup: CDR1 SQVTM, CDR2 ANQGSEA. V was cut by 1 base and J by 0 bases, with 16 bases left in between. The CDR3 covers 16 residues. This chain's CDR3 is CSVEAQGRKSSYEQYF. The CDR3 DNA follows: TGCAGCGTTGAAGCCCAGGGGCGTAAGAGCTCCTACGAGCAGTACTTC.

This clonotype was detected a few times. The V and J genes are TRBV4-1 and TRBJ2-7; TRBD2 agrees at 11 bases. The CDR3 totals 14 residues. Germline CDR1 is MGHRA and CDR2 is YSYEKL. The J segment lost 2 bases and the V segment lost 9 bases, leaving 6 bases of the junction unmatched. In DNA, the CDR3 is TGCGCCAGGACGCCGACTAGCGGGACCTACGAGCAGTACTTC. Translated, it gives CARTPTSGTYEQYF.

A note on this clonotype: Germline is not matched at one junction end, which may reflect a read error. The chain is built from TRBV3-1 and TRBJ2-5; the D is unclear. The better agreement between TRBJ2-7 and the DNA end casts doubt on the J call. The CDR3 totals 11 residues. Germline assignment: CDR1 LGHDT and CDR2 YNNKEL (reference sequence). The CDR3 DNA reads TGTGCCGGCAGTTATAGTTACGAGCAGTACTTC. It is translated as CAGSYSYEQYF.

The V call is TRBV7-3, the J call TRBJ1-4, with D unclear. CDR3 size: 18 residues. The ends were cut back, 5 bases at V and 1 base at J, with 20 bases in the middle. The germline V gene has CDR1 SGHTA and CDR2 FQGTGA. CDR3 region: CASSAYGLLEGTNEKLFF. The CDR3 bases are TGTGCCAGCAGCGCCTACGGACTTCTAGAAGGAACTAATGAAAAACTGTTTTTT. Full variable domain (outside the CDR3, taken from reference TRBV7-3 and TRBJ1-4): GAGVSQTPSNKVTEKGKYVELRCDPISGHTALYWYRQSLGQGPEFLIYFQGTGAADDSGLPNDRFFAVRPEGSVSTLKIQRTERGDSAVYLCASSAYGLLEGTNEKLFFGSGTQLSVL.

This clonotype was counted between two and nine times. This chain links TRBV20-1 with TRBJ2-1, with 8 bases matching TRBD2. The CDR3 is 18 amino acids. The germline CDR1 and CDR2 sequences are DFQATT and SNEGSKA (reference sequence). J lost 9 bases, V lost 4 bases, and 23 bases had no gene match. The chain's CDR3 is CSAKGLEALGIFGAEQFF. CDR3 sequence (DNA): TGCAGTGCTAAGGGACTAGAAGCTTTAGGAATCTTTGGGGCTGAGCAGTTCTTC.